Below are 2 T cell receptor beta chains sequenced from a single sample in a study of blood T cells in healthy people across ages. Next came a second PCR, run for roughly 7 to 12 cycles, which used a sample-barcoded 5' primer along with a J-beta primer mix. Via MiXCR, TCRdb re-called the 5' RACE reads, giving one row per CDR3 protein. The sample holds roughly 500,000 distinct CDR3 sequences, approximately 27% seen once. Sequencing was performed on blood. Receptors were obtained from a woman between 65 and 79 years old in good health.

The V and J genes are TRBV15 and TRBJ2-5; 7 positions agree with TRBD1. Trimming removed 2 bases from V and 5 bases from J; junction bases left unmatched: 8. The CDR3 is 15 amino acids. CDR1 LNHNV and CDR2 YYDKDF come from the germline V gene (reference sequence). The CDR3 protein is CATSRPTGLGETQYF. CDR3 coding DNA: TGTGCCACCAGCAGACCGACAGGGCTGGGGGAGACCCAGTACTTC.

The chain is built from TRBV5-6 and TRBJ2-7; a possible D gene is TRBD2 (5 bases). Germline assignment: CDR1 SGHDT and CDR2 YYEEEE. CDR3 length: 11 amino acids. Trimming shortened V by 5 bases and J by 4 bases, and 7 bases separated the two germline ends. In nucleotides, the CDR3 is TGTGCCAGCAGACGGGAATACGAGCAGTACTTC. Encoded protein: CASRREYEQYF.